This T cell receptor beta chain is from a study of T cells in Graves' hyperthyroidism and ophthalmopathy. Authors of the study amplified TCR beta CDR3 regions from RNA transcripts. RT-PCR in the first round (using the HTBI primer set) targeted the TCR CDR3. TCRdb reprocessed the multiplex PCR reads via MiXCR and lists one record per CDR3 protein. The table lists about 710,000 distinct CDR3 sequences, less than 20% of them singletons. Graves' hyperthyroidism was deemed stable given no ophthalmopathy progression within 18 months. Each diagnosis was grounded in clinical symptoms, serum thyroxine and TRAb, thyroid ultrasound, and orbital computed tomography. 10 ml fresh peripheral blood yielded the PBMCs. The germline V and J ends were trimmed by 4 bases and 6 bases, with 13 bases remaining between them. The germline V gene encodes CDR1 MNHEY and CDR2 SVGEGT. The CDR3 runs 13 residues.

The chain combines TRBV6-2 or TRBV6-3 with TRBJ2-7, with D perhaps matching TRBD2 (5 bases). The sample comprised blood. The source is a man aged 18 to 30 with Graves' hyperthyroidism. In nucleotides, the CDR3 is TGTGCCAGCAGTTCCTTCTGGCGGGTCGAGCAGTACTTC. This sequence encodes CASSSFWRVEQYF.